These 15 T cell receptor beta chains were all obtained from the same sample, sequenced in a study of spatial heterogeneity in lung cancer. The time point: sample taken at primary tumor resection. Whole RNA obtained from tumor, nontumor lung or frozen PBMC underwent sequencing without sorting. TCRdb used MiXCR to reprocess the 5' RACE reads, holding one entry per CDR3 protein. This sample has 9,500 to 12,000 distinct CDR3 sequences, with around 6.9% found just once. The sequenced sample was PBMCs, obtained at surgery. These TCRs come from a male donor with early-stage non-small cell lung cancer.

This clonotype ranks as medium-sized. The junction departs from germline at one end; a sequencing error may be responsible. This beta chain is an off-target read within a library intended for alpha chains, so its frequency means little. This chain connects TRBV7-2 to TRBJ2-1, with 11 bases identical to TRBD2. This CDR3 has 15 amino acids. CDR1 and CDR2 from the germline V gene are SGHTA and FQGNSA. The CDR3 nucleotides are TGTGCCAGCAGCGTAGCGGGAGGGCCCTCTAATGAGCAGTTCTTC. Protein: CASSVAGGPSNEQFF.

Concerning this clonotype itself: Just one base apart from a much larger clone, this may be a read error. The CDR3 does not end in the conserved phenylalanine or tryptophan, so this is likely a read error. This beta chain slipped into a library made for alpha chains as a stray read, so its size is not meaningful. The chain combines TRBV25-1 with TRBJ2-5; TRBD1 matches 7 bases. This CDR3 region has 15 residues. Germline CDR1 reads MGHDK; CDR2 reads SYGVNS. Trimming at V came to 6 bases and at J to 5 bases, leaving 12 bases not matched to a gene. CDR3 DNA sequence: TGTGCCAGCAGCCCACTGACAGGGCAGGTGGAGACCCAGTACTCC. Its protein is CASSPLTGQVETQYS.

This clonotype was counted between two and nine times. This beta chain is off target for a library built for alpha chains, so its abundance means little. The CDR3 spells CASSPLAGVYNEQFF. CDR3 bases: TGTGCCAGTAGTCCCTTAGCGGGGGTTTACAATGAGCAGTTCTTC. This chain links TRBV19 with TRBJ2-1; 9 bases are shared with TRBD2. This CDR3 has 15 amino acids. The germline gives CDR1 LNHDA, CDR2 SQIVND (reference sequence). The V segment lost 5 bases and the J segment 4 bases; nucleotides outside the gene matches: 6.

This clonotype was recorded many times. A library prepared for alpha chains yielded this beta chain as an off-target read; its size is of little meaning. The chain has TRBV5-1 and TRBJ2-3; no clear D. CDR1 is SGHRS, CDR2 YFSETQ, per germline. V lost 0 bases, J lost 0 bases, and 5 bases lay in between. The CDR3 consists of 14 residues. CDR3 DNA sequence: TGCGCCAGCAGCTTGGAGCTTAGCACAGATACGCAGTATTTT. Translation: CASSLELSTDTQYF.

Many counts were recorded for this clonotype. This beta chain is an unintended read in a library built for alpha chains; its size means little. This sequence joins TRBV6-6 and TRBJ2-7, with TRBD1 matching over 8 bases. This CDR3 is 15 amino acids long. V lost 2 bases and J lost 0; bases outside the gene matches: 3. The germline CDR1 and CDR2 sequences are MNHNY and SVGAGI (reference sequence). The CDR3 sequence: CASSYLTGVSYEQYF. The CDR3 nucleotides are TGTGCCAGCAGTTACCTGACAGGGGTCTCCTACGAGCAGTACTTC.

This clonotype has just a few counts. Since it is a stray read in a library aimed at alpha chains, this beta chain has a size that is not meaningful. The J gene is TRBJ2-5, the V gene TRBV5-1; 7 bases align to TRBD1. From germline, CDR1 is SGHRS and CDR2 YFSETQ. The CDR3 runs to 14 residues. V lost 5 bases to trimming and J lost 5 bases; unmatched junction nucleotides: 9. The CDR3 reads CASSGNLGGETQYF. The CDR3 coding sequence is TGCGCCAGCAGTGGAAACTTAGGGGGCGAGACCCAGTACTTC. Looking up the rest from reference TRBV5-1 and TRBJ2-5 gives the full variable domain: KAGVTQTPRYLIKTRGQQVTLSCSPISGHRSVSWYQQTPGQGLQFLFEYFSETQRNKGNFPGRFSGRQFSNSRSEMNVSTLELGDSALYLCASSGNLGGETQYFGPGTRLLVL.

Ten or more counts support this clonotype. This beta chain lies outside the target of a library built for alpha chains; its clone size means little. The genes are TRBV20-1 and TRBJ2-5, with TRBD2 identical over 8 bases. This CDR3 spans 13 amino acids. V shed 6 bases and J 2 bases; nucleotides not matched to a gene: 5. Per germline, CDR1 DFQATT and CDR2 SNEGSKA (reference sequence). This CDR3 is CSAVLAEQETQYF. In nucleotides, the CDR3 is TGCAGTGCGGTACTAGCGGAACAAGAGACCCAGTACTTC.

On this clonotype itself: This beta chain is off target for a library built for alpha chains, so its abundance means little. The genes are TRBV7-2 and TRBJ2-5; 8 bases align to TRBD2. Germline V CDR1 and CDR2: SGHTA, FQGNSA. Losses at the gene ends were 1 base for V and 2 bases for J; bases not matched to a gene: 6. The CDR3 runs 16 residues. CDR3 in DNA: TGTGCCAGCAGCTTAGAAATGCGGGGGGCACAAGAGACCCAGTACTTC. Translation: CASSLEMRGAQETQYF.

This clonotype has just a few counts. With the library built for alpha chains, this beta chain is off target and its frequency is not meaningful. J is TRBJ2-3 and V is TRBV6-5; 7 bases are shared with TRBD2. Germline CDR1 is MNHEY and CDR2 is SVGAGI. This CDR3 has 15 residues. With V trimmed by 1 base and J by 4 bases, 5 bases remained unmatched. The CDR3 region is CASSYWGGSADTQYF. In DNA form, the CDR3 reads TGTGCCAGCAGTTACTGGGGCGGGAGTGCAGATACGCAGTATTTT.

By frequency in the sample, this clonotype is medium-sized. A library made for alpha chains picked up this beta chain off target, so its size means little. The chain links TRBV29-1 to TRBJ2-2, with TRBD2 matching 12 bases. The V gene end was trimmed by 5 bases and the J gene end by 3 bases; junction bases not matched to a gene: 4. This CDR3 spans 15 amino acids. Germline loops: CDR1 SQVTM, CDR2 ANQGSEA. The CDR3, as DNA: TGCAGCGTTAGACTAGCGGGAGAGGACACCGGGGAGCTGTTTTTT. Its protein is CSVRLAGEDTGELFF.

This clonotype was recorded many times. This beta chain lies outside the target of a library built for alpha chains; its clone size means little. The chain employs TRBV28 and TRBJ2-7; 11 nucleotides line up with TRBD1. V was pared by 5 bases and J by 0 bases, with 6 bases of the junction left unmatched. The CDR3 has 16 amino acids. From germline, CDR1 is MDHEN and CDR2 SYDVKM. CDR3 sequence: CASSPPGTGGSYEQYF. CDR3 DNA sequence: TGTGCCAGCAGTCCCCCTGGGACAGGGGGCTCCTACGAGCAGTACTTC.

Concerning this clonotype itself: Found in a library prepared for alpha chains, this beta chain is an off-target read, and its abundance has little meaning. The chain employs TRBV12-3 or TRBV12-4 and TRBJ2-3; no clear D. V lost 6 bases to trimming and J lost 5 bases, with 6 bases between them. The CDR3 loop spans 11 amino acids. The CDR3 coding sequence is TGTGCCAGCAGGGTAGGAGATACGCAGTATTTT. This translates into CASRVGDTQYF.

In this sample, this clonotype is medium-sized. Since the library was made to target alpha chains, this beta chain is a stray read and its abundance is not meaningful. The gene calls are TRBV2 and TRBJ2-6, with D unclear. The V gene lost 4 bases and the J gene lost 4 bases, with 5 bases spanning the gap. CDR1 is SNHLY, CDR2 FYNNEI, per germline. CDR3 length: 13 residues. The CDR3 nucleotides are TGTGCCAGCAGTGTAGCAGGGGCCAACGTCCTGACTTTC. Its translation is CASSVAGANVLTF.

The table lists this clonotype with many counts. Because the library targeted alpha chains, this beta chain is an off-target read whose size means little. The chain joins TRBV21-1 to TRBJ1-1; the D call of TRBD1 is as the table states it, not checked on the DNA. TRBV21-1 corresponds to a pseudogene. CDR3 length equals 14 residues. The CDR3 spells CASSKGDGNTEAFF. In DNA form, the CDR3 reads TGTGCCAGCAGCAAAGGGGACGGGAACACTGAAGCTTTCTTT.

This clonotype came up many times. This beta chain is a stray read from a library made for alpha chains; its abundance is not meaningful. The chain has TRBV20-1 and TRBJ2-7; TRBD2 matches at 7 bases. Germline lookup yields CDR1 DFQATT and CDR2 SNEGSKA (reference sequence). V shed 4 bases and J 4 bases; nucleotides not matched to a gene: 4. The length of the CDR3 is 12 residues. DNA of the CDR3: TGCAGTGCTACGGACGGGGGGTACGAGCAGTACTTC. Amino acid sequence: CSATDGGYEQYF.